The 16 T cell receptor beta chains given below trace back to one sample, sequenced in a study of cytomegalovirus exposure and HLA in healthy donors. TCRdb keeps only in-frame clones here, not all; method: immunoSEQ multiplex PCR. The sample holds roughly 350,000 clones; roughly 90% are singletons and the top ten take around 0.8%. The sample taken for sequencing was PBMCs. These receptor sequences come from a woman aged 18-29 years in good health and CMV-seronegative.

V and J are TRBV25-1 and TRBJ1-1; 9 bases line up with TRBD1. J was trimmed by 0 bases and V by 6 bases; bases with no gene match: 8. Germline CDR1 MGHDK, CDR2 SYGVNS. CDR3 length: 16 amino acids. CDR3 coding DNA: TGTGCCAGCAGCCGGACAGGGGCCCCGATGAACACTGAAGCTTTCTTT. Its translation is CASSRTGAPMNTEAFF.

The rearrangement uses TRBV6-5 and TRBJ1-3, with D uncertain. V gave up 8 bases and J gave up 0 bases, with 8 bases separating them. CDR3 length: 13 residues. Germline lookup yields CDR1 MNHEY and CDR2 SVGAGI. CDR3: CASRGFSGNTIYF. The CDR3, as DNA: TGTGCCAGCCGCGGATTCTCTGGAAACACCATATATTTT.

This chain links TRBV27 with TRBJ2-1, with a tentative D call TRBD2 (6 bases). The V and J ends lost 3 bases and 6 bases respectively, with 9 bases between them. The CDR3 totals 13 residues. Looked up from germline, CDR1 is MNHEY and CDR2 is SMNVEV (reference sequence). For the CDR3, the DNA is TGTGCCAGCAGTTTCGACGGGGGCAATGAGCAGTTCTTC. Its translation: CASSFDGGNEQFF.

Notes on this clone: Other DNA sequences within the sample encode an identical CDR3. The chain recombines TRBV5-4 with TRBJ2-7; TRBD2 matches at 7 bases. This CDR3 spans 15 amino acids. Germline CDR1 and CDR2: SGHNT and YYREEE (reference sequence). Trimming took 0 bases from V and 3 from J; bases not matched to a gene: 6. CDR3 loop: CASSLGGGSSYEQYF. CDR3 DNA: TGTGCCAGCAGCTTGGGGGGCGGGAGCAGCTACGAGCAGTACTTC.

The chain uses TRBV30 and TRBJ1-1; 10 bases map to TRBD1. With V trimmed by 5 bases and J by 7 bases, 10 bases remained unmatched. The CDR3 runs to 14 residues. The V gene's germline CDR1 is GTSNPN and CDR2 SVGIG (reference sequence). The CDR3: CAWVRGTGVSEAFF. The CDR3, as DNA: TGTGCCTGGGTGCGTGGGACAGGGGTGAGTGAAGCTTTCTTT.

The chain carries TRBV10-2 and TRBJ2-7, with a tentative D call TRBD1 (6 bases). The germline V and J ends were trimmed by 7 bases and 1 base, with 11 bases remaining between them. CDR3 length: 13 residues. The germline V gene encodes CDR1 WSHSY and CDR2 SAAADI. In nucleotides, the CDR3 is TGCGCCAGCATCGGGGACATTTCCTACGAGCAGTACTTC. Its translation: CASIGDISYEQYF.

The chain carries TRBV5-1 and TRBJ1-1; 12 nucleotides match TRBD1. The CDR3 consists of 15 residues. Per germline, CDR1 SGHRS and CDR2 YFSETQ. V dropped 6 bases and J dropped 2; count of bases not matched to a gene: 5. The CDR3 nucleotides read TGCGCCAGCACCGGGACAGGGGGCGGAAACACTGAAGCTTTCTTT. Translated, it gives CASTGTGGGNTEAFF.

This clone was counted between two and nine times. This chain joins TRBV19 and TRBJ1-2, with D possibly TRBD1 on 5 matching bases. V dropped 3 bases and J dropped 6 bases, with 20 bases sitting between them. This CDR3 is 16 amino acids long. Per the germline V gene, CDR1 is LNHDA and CDR2 is SQIVND (reference sequence). The CDR3 reads CASSMRAGAPGDGYTF. The CDR3 DNA reads TGTGCCAGTAGTATGAGGGCCGGGGCCCCGGGAGATGGCTACACCTTC.

This sequence joins TRBV4-1 and TRBJ1-2; D uncertain. The CDR3 totals 14 residues. CDR1 is MGHRA, CDR2 YSYEKL, per germline. The V end lost 0 bases, the J end lost 5 bases, and 10 bases lay between the germline ends. The CDR3 bases are TGCGCCAGCAGCCAAGATCGGGGTGCGTATGGCTACACCTTC. This sequence encodes CASSQDRGAYGYTF.

Only a few counts were recorded for this clone. This sequence joins TRBV7-2 and TRBJ2-1; 10 nucleotides match TRBD2. CDR1 SGHTA and CDR2 FQGNSA come from the germline V gene. Trimming removed 4 bases from V and 10 bases from J; junction bases left unmatched: 7. This CDR3 is 14 amino acids long. CDR3 in amino acids: CASSSKREGREQFF. As DNA, the CDR3 is TGTGCCAGCAGCTCAAAGCGGGAGGGCCGGGAGCAGTTCTTC.

The chain is built from TRBV4-1 and TRBJ2-7; D gene ambiguous. Germline CDR1 is MGHRA and CDR2 is YSYEKL. V was pared by 0 bases and J by 2 bases, with 5 bases between. The CDR3 covers 13 residues. CDR3 region: CASSQDTAYEQYF. CDR3 nucleotides: TGCGCCAGCAGCCAAGATACAGCCTACGAGCAGTACTTC.

The table lists this clone with many counts. The chain recombines TRBV19 with TRBJ1-2; TRBD1 matches 9 bases. This CDR3 spans 13 amino acids. With V trimmed by 5 bases and J by 4 bases, 2 bases remained unmatched. CDR1 is LNHDA, CDR2 SQIVND, per germline (reference sequence). The CDR3 spells CASSRQGGYGYTF. CDR3 DNA: TGTGCCAGTAGTCGACAGGGGGGCTATGGCTACACCTTC.

The chain joins TRBV10-1 to TRBJ2-5; D may be TRBD2 (6 bases). The germline V gene has CDR1 WNHNN and CDR2 SYGVQD (reference sequence). The CDR3 extends over 15 amino acids. V was shortened by 2 bases and J by 2 bases, with 12 bases between the two germline ends. The CDR3 DNA sequence: TGCGCCAGCAGTGAGCGGTGGGGGGATCAAGAGACCCAGTACTTC. It translates to CASSERWGDQETQYF.

This sequence joins TRBV7-2 and TRBJ1-3; D ambiguous. Germline V gene data show CDR1 as SGHTA and CDR2 as FQGNSA. The CDR3 has 14 residues. The V gene lost 0 bases and the J gene lost 0 bases, with 3 bases spanning the gap. The CDR3 loop is CASSLAYSGNTIYF. CDR3 bases: TGTGCCAGCAGCTTAGCCTACTCTGGAAACACCATATATTTT.

V gene TRBV18 combines with J gene TRBJ2-4, with no clear D. Per the germline V gene, CDR1 is KGHSH and CDR2 is LQKENI. The CDR3 loop spans 14 amino acids. Deletions cut 3 bases from V and 2 bases from J, with 8 bases between. DNA for the CDR3: TGTGCCAGCTCACCTGGCAGAACCAAAAACATTCAGTACTTC. It translates to CASSPGRTKNIQYF. Full variable domain (rest looked up from reference TRBV18 and TRBJ2-4): NAGVMQNPRHLVRRRGQEARLRCSPMKGHSHVYWYRQLPEEGLKFMVYLQKENIIDESGMPKERFSAEFPKEGPSILRIQQVVRGDSAAYFCASSPGRTKNIQYFGAGTRLSVL.

The genes are TRBV7-9 and TRBJ1-2; 8 positions match TRBD1. Germline CDR1 and CDR2: SEHNR and FQNEAQ (reference sequence). The CDR3 is 16 residues long. V was pared by 5 bases and J by 4 bases, with 12 bases of the junction left unmatched. The CDR3 DNA is TGTGCCAGCAGCCCGTCGACAGGGGCGCATGGCTATGGCTACACCTTC. It specifies CASSPSTGAHGYGYTF.